This T cell receptor beta chain was found in a study of blood T cell repertoires in COVID-19. Study context: Italy, Spain and the United States were the sources of the convalescent and acute COVID-19 samples.

This clone was detected only a few times. Some clones are missing from TCRdb's copy, which holds only in-frame ones; the method was immunoSEQ multiplex PCR. The sample has 99,000 or so clones, around four fifths seen once. The sequence came from a man aged 55 to 70 with acute or convalescent COVID-19. The sequencing sample was made of peripheral blood.

CDR3 DNA: TGTGCCTGGAGTCCCCGGGAGGGCCTCGATAATTCACCCCTCCACTTT. Translation gives CAWSPREGLDNSPLHF. V and J are TRBV30 and TRBJ1-6; D gene uncertain. The V and J ends lost 2 bases and 5 bases respectively, with 16 bases between them. The germline V gene has CDR1 GTSNPN and CDR2 SVGIG (reference sequence). The CDR3 loop spans 16 amino acids.